The 30 T cell receptor beta chains below all came from one sample that was sequenced in a study of blood T cell repertoires in COVID-19. The assay was immunoSEQ multiplex PCR, and TCRdb's table has in-frame clones only and misses some. Of 210,000 or so clones listed, 86% are singletons. Sequenced material: peripheral blood. These receptors came from a man between 50 and 59 years old with acute or convalescent COVID-19.

The chain recombines TRBV11-2 with TRBJ2-1; 10 nucleotides agree with TRBD2. V shed 2 bases, J shed 6 bases, and the junction held 7 bases outside the gene matches. This CDR3 is 16 amino acids long. CDR1 and CDR2 from the germline V gene are SGHAT and FQNNGV. In DNA form, the CDR3 reads TGTGCCAGCAGCTTAAGGGGGACTAGCGTCATCAATGAGCAGTTCTTC. Residues: CASSLRGTSVINEQFF.

This sequence joins TRBV3-1 (or the pseudogene TRBV3-2) and TRBJ1-1; 7 positions match TRBD1. This CDR3 comprises 14 residues. Germline assignment: CDR1 LGHDT and CDR2 YNNKEL (reference sequence). The J segment lost 5 bases and the V segment lost 1 base, leaving 4 bases of the junction unmatched. The CDR3, as DNA: TGTGCCAGCAGCCAAGGGGACAGCCATACTGAAGCTTTCTTT. This encodes CASSQGDSHTEAFF.

This chain connects TRBV19 to TRBJ1-5, with D maybe TRBD1 (5 bases). The CDR3 is 13 residues long. Germline-derived CDR1 and CDR2 are LNHDA and SQIVND (reference sequence). The V and J ends lost 3 bases and 7 bases respectively, with 10 bases between them. CDR3 protein: CASSMSEGQPQHF. In DNA form, the CDR3 reads TGTGCCAGTAGTATGTCGGAGGGGCAGCCCCAGCATTTT.

V usage is TRBV5-8 and J usage is TRBJ2-5; tentatively, D is TRBD2 (7 bases). There are 13 residues in the CDR3. Germline V gene lookup returns CDR1 SGHTS and CDR2 YDEGEE. Trimming stripped 7 bases from V and 4 bases from J, with 14 bases between. In nucleotides, the CDR3 is TGTGCCAGCGCAAAGGCGGGGGCAGAGACCCAGTACTTC. Protein sequence: CASAKAGAETQYF.

The J gene is TRBJ2-2, the V gene TRBV25-1; perhaps TRBD2 as D (6 bases). Trimming stripped 2 bases from V and 5 bases from J, with 15 bases between. Germline-derived CDR1 and CDR2 are MGHDK and SYGVNS. This CDR3 spans 16 amino acids. The chain's CDR3 is CASSELGTARTGELFF. The CDR3 coding sequence is TGTGCCAGCAGTGAACTAGGGACTGCCCGAACCGGGGAGCTGTTTTTT.

The chain couples TRBV6-4 to TRBJ2-1; 10 bases fit TRBD2. This CDR3 spans 20 amino acids. Germline-derived CDR1 and CDR2 are MRHNA and SNTAGT. The ends lost 4 bases at V and 0 bases at J; junction bases unmatched: 15. The CDR3 loop is CASSALAGESTRVSYNEQFF. The CDR3 bases are TGTGCCAGCAGTGCCCTAGCGGGGGAATCCACCAGAGTCTCCTACAATGAGCAGTTCTTC.

The gene calls are TRBV19 and TRBJ2-3; 7 bases align to TRBD1. The germline V gene encodes CDR1 LNHDA and CDR2 SQIVND (reference sequence). There are 15 residues in the CDR3. V trimming: 4 bases; J trimming: 4 bases; junction bases outside the gene matches: 8. The CDR3 loop reads CASSTRTGSADTQYF. The CDR3 coding sequence is TGTGCCAGTAGTACCCGGACAGGCTCAGCAGATACGCAGTATTTT.

This chain links TRBV14 with TRBJ1-2, with 7 bases that match TRBD1. This CDR3 spans 15 amino acids. The V segment lost 1 base and the J segment 7 bases; nucleotides outside the gene matches: 9. Germline V CDR1 and CDR2: SGHDN, FVKESK. The CDR3, as DNA: TGTGCCAGCAGCCAAGTACAGGGGCTGAGGAGTGGCTACACCTTC. Its protein is CASSQVQGLRSGYTF.

The chain couples TRBV6-6 to TRBJ1-6; D ambiguous. Trimming took 2 bases from V and 7 from J, leaving 12 bases between them. The CDR3 sequence is 15 residues long. Germline V gene sequence: CDR1 MNHNY, CDR2 SVGAGI (reference sequence). This chain's CDR3 is CASSYTMYENSPLHF. In DNA, the CDR3 is TGTGCCAGCAGTTACACCATGTATGAGAATTCACCCCTCCACTTT.

V and J are TRBV6-5 and TRBJ1-5; tentative D call: TRBD1 (5 bases). CDR3 length: 15 residues. CDR1 and CDR2 from the germline V gene are MNHEY and SVGAGI. The V end was cut by 7 bases, the J end by 2 bases, with 15 bases between. The CDR3 sequence: CASTEQVLGNQPQHF. DNA for the CDR3: TGTGCCAGCACCGAACAGGTACTGGGCAATCAGCCCCAGCATTTT.

This clone was counted only a few times. This chain connects TRBV19 to TRBJ2-1; D gene unclear. V lost 7 bases to trimming and J lost 6 bases, with 7 bases between them. The germline V gene encodes CDR1 LNHDA and CDR2 SQIVND (reference sequence). The CDR3 runs 11 residues. In nucleotides, the CDR3 is TGTGCCAGTACTAGTAGCAATGAGCAGTTCTTC. Protein sequence: CASTSSNEQFF.

J is TRBJ2-7 and V is TRBV4-1, with 10 bases aligning to TRBD2. CDR1 and CDR2 from the germline V gene are MGHRA and YSYEKL. The CDR3 contains 16 residues. The V gene end was trimmed by 1 base and the J gene end by 6 bases; junction bases not matched to a gene: 9. CDR3 sequence reads: CASSQAGASGGSEQYF. The CDR3 region has the DNA TGCGCCAGCAGCCAAGCAGGCGCTAGCGGGGGTTCCGAGCAGTACTTC.

The rearrangement joins TRBV10-3 to TRBJ1-2; D is unresolved. The V gene's germline CDR1 is ENHRY and CDR2 SYGVKD. Between the trimmed V and J ends, which lost 2 bases and 6 bases, there was a span of 13 bases. The CDR3 length is 14 residues. The CDR3 region is CAISEARGTDGYTF. The CDR3 coding sequence is TGTGCCATCAGTGAGGCCCGGGGAACGGATGGCTACACCTTC.

The gene calls are TRBV5-1 and TRBJ1-6; 9 positions agree with TRBD1. V shed 0 bases, J shed 7 bases, and the junction held 5 bases outside the gene matches. Germline values: CDR1 SGHRS, CDR2 YFSETQ. There are 16 residues in the CDR3. CDR3 sequence: CASSLGAGTGNSPLHF. The DNA of the CDR3 is TGCGCCAGCAGCTTGGGAGCCGGGACAGGGAATTCACCCCTCCACTTT.

The chain couples TRBV5-1 to TRBJ1-2; 9 positions agree with TRBD1. Per germline, CDR1 SGHRS and CDR2 YFSETQ. V lost 4 bases and J lost 6; bases outside the gene matches: 16. CDR3 length equals 17 residues. This chain's CDR3 is CASSPDRGSTTFNGYTF. The CDR3 coding sequence is TGCGCCAGCAGCCCAGACAGGGGGTCCACGACATTTAATGGCTACACCTTC. Looking up the rest from reference TRBV5-1 and TRBJ1-2 gives the full variable domain: KAGVTQTPRYLIKTRGQQVTLSCSPISGHRSVSWYQQTPGQGLQFLFEYFSETQRNKGNFPGRFSGRQFSNSRSEMNVSTLELGDSALYLCASSPDRGSTTFNGYTFGSGTRLTVV.

This clone was detected once. The chain links TRBV9 to TRBJ1-5; tentative D call: TRBD1 (6 bases). Trimming removed 0 bases at V and 1 base at J, with 8 bases between. CDR3 length equals 15 residues. Germline values: CDR1 SGDLS, CDR2 YYNGEE. CDR3 in amino acids: CASSVGGQSNQPQHF. CDR3 in DNA: TGTGCCAGCAGCGTAGGAGGACAGAGCAATCAGCCCCAGCATTTT.

This sequence joins TRBV5-1 and TRBJ1-4, with 7 nucleotides matching TRBD1. The CDR3 is made up of 16 amino acids. V shed 5 bases and J 0 bases; nucleotides not matched to a gene: 7. From germline, CDR1 is SGHRS and CDR2 YFSETQ. The CDR3 nucleotides read TGCGCCAGCAGGAGGACAGGAGACACAACTAATGAAAAACTGTTTTTT. Its translation: CASRRTGDTTNEKLFF.

The rearrangement joins TRBV2 to TRBJ2-1; 7 nucleotides agree with TRBD1. Germline V gene lookup returns CDR1 SNHLY and CDR2 FYNNEI. V lost 4 bases to trimming and J lost 5 bases; unmatched junction nucleotides: 14. CDR3 length: 17 amino acids. CDR3 in DNA: TGTGCCAGCAGTGGCCCACCGGGACAGATCCTTAACAATGAGCAGTTCTTC. Protein product: CASSGPPGQILNNEQFF.

This chain links TRBV7-2 with TRBJ2-2, with 10 nucleotides matching TRBD2. Germline CDR1 SGHTA, CDR2 FQGNSA. This CDR3 spans 17 amino acids. The trim removed 5 bases at V and 6 bases at J, leaving 12 bases unmatched. CDR3 loop: CASSTLIGLAGAGELFF. The CDR3 DNA sequence: TGTGCCAGCAGCACCCTTATAGGGCTAGCGGGGGCCGGGGAGCTGTTTTTT.

J is TRBJ2-1 and V is TRBV19; maybe TRBD1 (5 bases). The CDR3 covers 15 residues. The germline gives CDR1 LNHDA, CDR2 SQIVND (reference sequence). The ends were cut back, 7 bases at V and 1 base at J, with 14 bases in the middle. The chain's CDR3 is CASNTQGASYNEQFF. The DNA of the CDR3 is TGTGCCAGTAATACTCAGGGTGCTTCCTACAATGAGCAGTTCTTC.

DNA of the CDR3: TGTGCCAGCAGTCGCCAGGGGGAATCCTACGAGCAGTACTTC. Translation: CASSRQGESYEQYF. The chain recombines TRBV6-5 with TRBJ2-7, with 7 bases that match TRBD1. The CDR3 sequence is 14 residues long. After removal of 5 bases from V and 1 base from J, the junction contained 5 bases not matched to a gene. Germline V gene data show CDR1 as MNHEY and CDR2 as SVGAGI.

The chain has TRBV5-4 and TRBJ1-1; weak D call: TRBD1 (6 bases). Germline loops: CDR1 SGHNT, CDR2 YYREEE (reference sequence). Trimming took off 4 bases at V and 0 bases at J, with 13 bases between the two ends. This CDR3 has 15 amino acids. CDR3 in DNA: TGTGCCAGCAGCCTCAGGACAGCAATGAACACTGAAGCTTTCTTT. Amino acids: CASSLRTAMNTEAFF.

V and J are TRBV7-9 and TRBJ1-1; 12 bases fit TRBD1. V gave up 7 bases and J gave up 5 bases; unmatched junction bases: 8. There are 15 residues in the CDR3. Germline CDR1 SEHNR, CDR2 FQNEAQ (reference sequence). The CDR3 nucleotides are TGTGCCAGCACCGGGACAGGGGGCCCCGGGACTGAAGCTTTCTTT. It translates to CASTGTGGPGTEAFF.

The chain is built from TRBV19 and TRBJ1-2; perhaps TRBD1 as D (6 bases). Looked up from germline, CDR1 is LNHDA and CDR2 is SQIVND (reference sequence). Trimming cost V 9 bases and J 7 bases, with 21 bases left between them. The CDR3 is 14 amino acids. This chain's CDR3 is CASQGQIPASGYTF. The CDR3 DNA sequence: TGTGCCAGCCAAGGACAGATACCTGCTAGTGGCTACACCTTC.

The chain couples TRBV7-9 to TRBJ1-2; possible D gene TRBD1, 5 bases. Germline V gene data show CDR1 as SEHNR and CDR2 as FQNEAQ (reference sequence). The CDR3 is 13 amino acids. The V gene lost 5 bases and the J gene lost 5 bases, with 12 bases spanning the gap. CDR3 in amino acids: CASSLDRDYGYTF. CDR3 sequence (DNA): TGTGCCAGCAGCCTAGACAGAGATTATGGCTACACCTTC.

The chain couples TRBV7-3 to TRBJ2-1; 7 nucleotides agree with TRBD2. This CDR3 has 14 amino acids. The V segment lost 4 bases and the J segment 3 bases; nucleotides outside the gene matches: 3. Germline CDR1 and CDR2: SGHTA and FQGTGA. The CDR3: CASSSRGGYNEQFF. The CDR3 region has the DNA TGTGCCAGCAGCTCGCGCGGGGGCTACAATGAGCAGTTCTTC. Supplemented by reference TRBV7-3 and TRBJ2-1, the full variable domain reads GAGVSQTPSNKVTEKGKYVELRCDPISGHTALYWYRQSLGQGPEFLIYFQGTGAADDSGLPNDRFFAVRPEGSVSTLKIQRTERGDSAVYLCASSSRGGYNEQFFGPGTRLTVL.

The gene calls are TRBV14 and TRBJ2-5, with 14 bases aligning to TRBD2. Germline V gives CDR1 SGHDN, CDR2 FVKESK. The J segment lost 2 bases and the V segment lost 4 bases, leaving 12 bases of the junction unmatched. The CDR3 covers 19 residues. CDR3: CASSPDDPGLAGAQETQYF. The DNA of the CDR3 is TGTGCCAGCAGCCCCGATGACCCGGGACTAGCGGGGGCACAAGAGACCCAGTACTTC.

V usage is TRBV5-1 and J usage is TRBJ2-5; a possible D gene is TRBD1 (6 bases). The CDR3 has 15 residues. V gave up 0 bases and J gave up 3 bases, with 12 bases separating them. Germline-derived CDR1 and CDR2 are SGHRS and YFSETQ. This CDR3 is CASSLVGPGEETQYF. Written as DNA, the CDR3 is TGCGCCAGCAGCTTGGTAGGCCCAGGGGAAGAGACCCAGTACTTC.

The J gene is TRBJ2-1, the V gene TRBV6-2 or TRBV6-3, with D perhaps TRBD2 (5 bases). The germline V gene encodes CDR1 MNHEY and CDR2 SVGEGT. Between the trimmed V and J ends, which lost 0 bases and 3 bases, there was a span of 12 bases. The CDR3 is 16 amino acids. The CDR3 DNA follows: TGTGCCAGCAGTTACTCAGTTACTAGGTACTACAATGAGCAGTTCTTC. This sequence encodes CASSYSVTRYYNEQFF.

The chain recombines TRBV5-4 with TRBJ1-2; D is undetermined. The V gene's germline CDR1 is SGHNT and CDR2 YYREEE (reference sequence). V was clipped by 2 bases and J by 2 bases, with 10 bases between them. This CDR3 contains 14 residues. DNA for the CDR3: TGTGCCAGCAGCTTCTCCGGGATCAACTATGGCTACACCTTC. Translated: CASSFSGINYGYTF.